This TCR beta chain was identified during a study of blood T cell repertoires in COVID-19. Across the whole study: There were acute and convalescent COVID-19 samples, and they came from the United States, Italy and Spain. Sources were T cells, B-cell-depleted T cells, or PBMCs; the material itself was cDNA or gDNA.

This CDR3 is built from 13 residues. CDR1 is SEHNR, CDR2 FQNEAQ, per germline (reference sequence). Trimming left V 1 base short and J 6 bases short, with 9 bases between. Source study methods: Estimated nucleated cell counts came from reference gene primer amplification. Data came from immunoSEQ multiplex PCR; TCRdb stores just in-frame clones and leaves some out. V and J calls and clone size are given by that table; D and trimming were obtained from the DNA. Of over 85,000 clones in the sample, around 87% were seen once. This clone occurred a few times. The material sequenced was peripheral blood. The chain has TRBV7-9 and TRBJ1-2; tentative D call: TRBD1 (5 bases). This sequence was found in a human donor in a cohort sampled during active COVID-19. CDR3 in amino acids: CASSLEAGDGYTF. CDR3 in DNA: TGTGCCAGCAGCTTAGAGGCGGGGGATGGCTACACCTTC. The variable domain in full, completed from reference TRBV7-9 and TRBJ1-2, reads DTGVSQNPRHKITKRGQNVTFRCDPISEHNRLYWYRQTLGQGPEFLTYFQNEAQLEKSRLLSDRFSAERPKGSFSTLEIQRTEQGDSAMYLCASSLEAGDGYTFGSGTRLTVV.